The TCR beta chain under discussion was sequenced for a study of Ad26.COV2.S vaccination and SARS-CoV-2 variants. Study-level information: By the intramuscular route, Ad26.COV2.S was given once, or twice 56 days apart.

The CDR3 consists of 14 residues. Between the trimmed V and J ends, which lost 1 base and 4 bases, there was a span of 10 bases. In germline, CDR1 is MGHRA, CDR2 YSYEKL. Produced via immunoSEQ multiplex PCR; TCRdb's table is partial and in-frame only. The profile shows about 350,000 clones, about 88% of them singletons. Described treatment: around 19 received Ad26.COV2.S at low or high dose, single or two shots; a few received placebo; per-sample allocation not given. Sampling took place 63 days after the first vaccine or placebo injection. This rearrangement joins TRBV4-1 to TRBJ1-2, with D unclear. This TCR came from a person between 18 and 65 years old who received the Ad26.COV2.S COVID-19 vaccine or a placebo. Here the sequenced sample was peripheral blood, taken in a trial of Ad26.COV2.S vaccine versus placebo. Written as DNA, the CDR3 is TGCGCCAGCAGCCAAGCTTGGACCCCCTATGGCTACACCTTC. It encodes CASSQAWTPYGYTF.